This T cell receptor (beta chain) was profiled in a study of T cells in women clearing cervical HPV infection. For the study at large: With HLA typing for only a few women, HLA confounding remains possible. Whole-study findings and limits: Each sample's T-cell count was unknown, possibly confounding richness. CIN3+ cases had significantly higher TCR repertoire richness than controls, but evenness did not differ. It is unknown whether associations predate infection; no effector/memory or HPV-specific sorting.

With regard to this clone: The antigen remains undetermined. With the read ending 3 residues before the CDR3 end, the germline J gene is used to fill in that end.

The V and J ends lost 7 bases and 4 bases, in that order; junction bases with no gene match: 13. CDR3 length: 15 amino acids. Here immunoSEQ multiplex PCR was the method, and the copy in TCRdb shows in-frame clones only, minus some. The table lists some 32,000 clones. Sequencing input: blood buffy coat. The V call is TRBV23-1, the J call TRBJ2-7, with 7 bases matching TRBD1. TRBV23-1 is flagged as an ORF with uncertain function. The clonotype was recovered from a woman between 18 and 70 years old with a cervical HPV16 infection that either progressed to CIN3+ or cleared (not recorded which). The DNA read from the CDR3 is TGCGCCAGCATGGGACAGAGGTTTTTTGGGTACGAG. Protein: CASMGQRFFGYE. The entire CDR3 protein reads CASMGQRFFGYEQYF.